Below, one TCR beta chain is given with its context. Its antigen is undetermined. The entry originates in a study of long-term antiretroviral therapy in people with HIV. Points from the study as a whole: Information on adherence to ART, viral resistance or therapy changes was unavailable. Collection of the blood took place between about 2004 and 2017. The ART regimens in use then may have been less effective than current ones. Repertoire composition at all time points was dominated by clones that had expanded before ART.

With survey level as its setting, the immunoSEQ assay was v3.0. The table came from immunoSEQ multiplex PCR; TCRdb's copy has only in-frame clones and leaves some out. Among roughly 30,000 clones listed, approximately 95% were seen once. The source of this sequence is a man aged 45 to 65 with HIV. The sample here was unsorted PBMCs, taken 5.3 years after starting antiretroviral therapy.

The CDR3 bases are TGTGCCAGCAGCGTAGTGGGATCAGATACGCAGTATTTT. Translation: CASSVVGSDTQYF. The V gene is TRBV9, the J gene TRBJ2-3, with D hard to call. The CDR3 totals 13 residues. V lost 0 bases and J lost 4, with 6 bases in between. Germline CDR1 SGDLS, CDR2 YYNGEE.